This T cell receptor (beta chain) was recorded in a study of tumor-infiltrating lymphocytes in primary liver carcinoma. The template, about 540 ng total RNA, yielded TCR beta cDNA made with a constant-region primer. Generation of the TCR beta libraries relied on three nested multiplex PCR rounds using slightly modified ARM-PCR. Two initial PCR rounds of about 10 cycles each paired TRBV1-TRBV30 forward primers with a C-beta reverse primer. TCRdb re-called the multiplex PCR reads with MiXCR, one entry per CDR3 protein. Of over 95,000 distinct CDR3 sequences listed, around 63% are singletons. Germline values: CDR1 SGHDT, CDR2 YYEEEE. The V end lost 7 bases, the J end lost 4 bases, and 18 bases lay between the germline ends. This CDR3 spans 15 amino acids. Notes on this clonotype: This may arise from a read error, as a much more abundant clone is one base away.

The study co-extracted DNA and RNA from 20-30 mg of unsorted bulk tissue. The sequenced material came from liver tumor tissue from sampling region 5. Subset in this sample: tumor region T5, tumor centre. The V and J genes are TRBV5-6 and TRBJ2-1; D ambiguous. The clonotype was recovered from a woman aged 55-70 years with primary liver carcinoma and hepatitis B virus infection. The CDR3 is CASCDGGTRYNEQFF. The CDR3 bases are TGTGCCAGCTGCGATGGCGGCACTCGATACAATGAGCAGTTCTTC.